One sample yielded the 6 T cell receptor beta chains listed below, sequenced in a study of T cell responses to AZD1222 COVID-19 vaccine. Sequencing used immunoSEQ multiplex PCR; TCRdb keeps in-frame clones, though not all of them. The sample has about 200,000 clones, 80% to 95% seen once; the top ten hold nearly 3.5%. Sequences were derived from peripheral blood, sampled 28 days after the second AZD1222 dose. These receptor sequences come from an adult who received the AZD1222 COVID-19 vaccine.

This sequence joins TRBV2 and TRBJ2-1; D is ambiguous. Germline V gives CDR1 SNHLY, CDR2 FYNNEI. V lost 0 bases and J 9 bases, leaving 15 bases between the germline ends. The CDR3 length is 15 residues. DNA for the CDR3: TGTGCCAGCAGTGAAGCTCTAGTACGAGGCAGTGAGCAGTTCTTC. Its translation: CASSEALVRGSEQFF.

The rearrangement uses TRBV30 and TRBJ1-2; tentative D call: TRBD1 (6 bases). The CDR3 is 13 amino acids. Germline V gene lookup returns CDR1 GTSNPN and CDR2 SVGIG (reference sequence). The V gene lost 1 base and the J gene lost 4 bases, with 10 bases spanning the gap. CDR3 sequence: CAWSERGGYGYTF. CDR3 nucleotide sequence: TGTGCCTGGAGTGAAAGGGGGGGCTATGGCTACACCTTC. The whole variable domain, filled in from reference TRBV30 and TRBJ1-2, reads SQTIHQWPATLVQPVGSPLSLECTVEGTSNPNLYWYRQAAGRGLQLLFYSVGIGQISSEVPQNLSASRPQDRQFILSSKKLLLSDSGFYLCAWSERGGYGYTFGSGTRLTVV.

The chain recombines TRBV18 with TRBJ1-4; D unresolved. Trimming cost V 1 base and J 5 bases, with 8 bases left between them. In germline, CDR1 is KGHSH, CDR2 LQKENI. CDR3 size: 14 residues. The CDR3 bases are TGTGCCAGCTCACCACGGACGGAGAATGAAAAACTGTTTTTT. Amino acids: CASSPRTENEKLFF.

This clone appeared a single time. The chain combines TRBV27 with TRBJ1-1; TRBD1 might be the D (5 bases). This CDR3 region has 13 residues. Trimming pared 9 bases from V and 1 base from J, leaving 12 bases between. Germline CDR1 MNHEY, CDR2 SMNVEV (reference sequence). The CDR3 loop is CASHRRRNTEAFF. The CDR3 nucleotides are TGTGCCAGTCACAGGAGAAGGAACACTGAAGCTTTCTTT.

This clone has only a few counts. The rearrangement joins TRBV30 to TRBJ1-6; possibly TRBD1 for D (5 bases). The CDR3 spans 16 residues. Germline V lookup: CDR1 GTSNPN, CDR2 SVGIG (reference sequence). Between the trimmed V and J ends, which lost 7 bases and 10 bases, there was a span of 26 bases. CDR3 coding DNA: TGTGCCTCGACTTTCGGGGGTGTGGGTCAGCGCTCACCCCTCCACTTT. Translating gives CASTFGGVGQRSPLHF.

The V call is TRBV28, the J call TRBJ1-2; D is unclear. Per germline, CDR1 MDHEN and CDR2 SYDVKM. The CDR3 spans 16 residues. The germline V and J ends were trimmed by 5 bases and 8 bases, with 24 bases remaining between them. CDR3 sequence reads: CASSPPSSGLAGGYTF. The CDR3 bases are TGTGCCAGCAGTCCGCCTTCCTCCGGCCTCGCGGGGGGCTACACCTTC.